The clone carrying this TCR beta chain turned up a few times. Its antigen is still unknown. The J segment lost 5 bases and the V segment lost 3 bases, leaving 2 bases of the junction unmatched. Germline assignment: CDR1 SGHRS and CDR2 YFSETQ. CDR3 length equals 13 residues. The data belong to a study of T-cell reconstitution after alpha-beta-depleted transplantation in children. Study outcomes and limitations: From newly produced T cells came most of the T-cell counts and diversity one year after transplant. Several hundred graft clones that had expanded were reportedly the source of alpha-beta T cells about two months after transplant. Certain patients had high TCRbeta diversity at day 60, and it came from recipient T cells and thymic progenitors that survived.

Preparation of the TCRbeta library used unique molecular identifiers. TCRdb called the PCR reads again in MiXCR, with one record for every CDR3 protein. The data contain almost 600,000 distinct CDR3 sequences, around 27% of them singletons. This receptor was obtained from a boy under two years old with Wiskott-Aldrich syndrome, due to receive a stem cell transplant. This chain uses TRBV5-1 with TRBJ1-5; 7 nucleotides match TRBD1. The sequencing here drew on PBMCs, taken before TCRalphabeta/CD19-depleted stem cell transplant. CDR3 amino acids: CASSSTGDQPQHF. CDR3 sequence (DNA): TGCGCCAGCAGCTCTACAGGGGATCAGCCCCAGCATTTT.